The clone carrying this T cell receptor (beta chain) appeared many times. Its antigen is currently unknown. This sample is part of a study of T cell repertoires in cytomegalovirus infection. Study information: Public signatures in TCR beta pointed to CMV infection and matching HLA type.

Notes on the study in general: Dominating the ex vivo response were TCR beta clonotypes that were CMV-specific and HLA-C-restricted. Accumulated public TCR beta family frequency recognized individuals carrying CMV together with the relevant HLA.

TCRdb used MiXCR to reprocess the reads, holding one entry per CDR3 protein. The table includes under 100,000 distinct CDR3 sequences, less than 4.5% detected once. This receptor was taken from a human donor in good health (CMV status not recorded). Some clones in this sample may be carry-over from other donors' samples. Sequenced: PBMCs.

CDR3 loop: CASSQVRANTEAFF. CDR3 coding DNA: TGTGCCAGCAGCCAAGTAAGGGCGAACACTGAAGCTTTCTTT. V and J are TRBV4-2 and TRBJ1-1, with D hard to call. V was cut by 1 base and J by 1 base, with 7 bases left in between. This CDR3 has 14 residues. Germline values: CDR1 LGHNA, CDR2 YNFKEQ.